The source of this TCR beta chain is a study of blood T cell repertoires in COVID-19. Study details: Both acute and convalescent COVID-19 samples were obtained from the United States, Italy and Spain. T cells, B-cell-depleted T cells, or PBMCs supplied cDNA or gDNA.

Between the trimmed V and J ends, which lost 5 bases and 7 bases, there was a span of 18 bases. Germline-derived CDR1 and CDR2 are LNHDA and SQIVND (reference sequence). This CDR3 contains 15 residues. This clone has more than one count but fewer than ten. The authors' processing: Reference gene primer amplification gave nucleated cell count estimates. Data came from immunoSEQ multiplex PCR; TCRdb stores just in-frame clones and leaves some out. The V and J calls and clone size come from that table; D and trimming were worked out from the DNA. Of 91,000 or so clones in the sample, roughly 78% were seen once.

The sequenced material came from peripheral blood. This sequence was found in a man aged 45-65 years with active or convalescent COVID-19. The chain joins TRBV19 to TRBJ1-3; unclear D gene. CDR3 loop: CASSEVGGLGNTIYF. DNA of the CDR3: TGTGCCAGTAGTGAGGTCGGCGGCTTGGGTAACACCATATATTTT.